These T cell receptor beta chains were read from a single sample in a study of identical twins. TCRdb independently ran MiXCR on the 5' RACE reads; one entry per CDR3 protein. The repertoire holds approximately 600,000 distinct CDR3 sequences, with roughly 7.2% as singletons. This sample was shared with a second study, whose subject was yellow fever vaccine responses in identical twins.

Sequenced: PBMCs. These receptor sequences come from a young woman in good health. Each CDR3 is given with its conserved first and last residue. A D gene is named only where the DNA matches it firmly. Size is stated for part of the rows, as once, few or many counts, or as a class when the clone is expanded.

-	TRBJ2-7	few	TRBV9	TGTGCCAGCAGCGAGGCTAGCCGGACCTACGAGCAGTACTTC	CASSEASRTYEQYF
-	TRBJ1-2	-	TRBV12-3/TRBV12-4	TGTGCCAGCAGTCAGTGGGTGTACCTTAATGGCTACACCTTC	CASSQWVYLNGYTF
-	TRBJ2-3	few	TRBV5-4	TGTGCCGGAAAACAGGACAGCACAGATACGCAGTATTTT	CAGKQDSTDTQYF
-	TRBJ1-2	-	TRBV6-6	TGTGCCAGCAGCGCGGAAAGCTATGGCTACACCTTC	CASSAESYGYTF
TRBD2	TRBJ2-7	many	TRBV4-1	TGCGCCAGCAGCCAAGATCGTACTAGCGGGGCCTACGAGCAGTACTTC	CASSQDRTSGAYEQYF
-	TRBJ2-3	-	TRBV12-3/TRBV12-4	TGTGCCAGCAGTTATCGTGGGCGGGGTCGGGATACGCAGTATTTT	CASSYRGRGRDTQYF
TRBD1	TRBJ2-3	-	TRBV7-9	TGTGCCAGCAGCTTAGCAGGGGGCACAGATATGCAGTATTTT	CASSLAGGTDMQYF
TRBD1	TRBJ1-6	-	TRBV10-3	TGTGCCATCAGTGAGCCCCCCGACAGGGCAGATTCACCCCTCCACTTT	CAISEPPDRADSPLHF
-	TRBJ2-1	few	TRBV6-1	TGTGCCAGCAGCCCGAGACTTGGGACGGGTTCAAATGAGCAGTTCTTC	CASSPRLGTGSNEQFF
TRBD1	TRBJ2-5	-	TRBV29-1	TGCAGCGTTGATAATTTTGGACAGGGACCTCAAGAGACCCAGTACTTC	CSVDNFGQGPQETQYF
-	TRBJ2-1	many	TRBV6-2/TRBV6-3	TGTGCCAGCAGTTACCTGCCGGAGCGGCTCTCCTACAATGAGCAGTTCTTC	CASSYLPERLSYNEQFF
TRBD2	TRBJ2-5	-	TRBV29-1	TGCAGCGTTAGTTACGGGAGGGGAGAGACCCAGTACTTC	CSVSYGRGETQYF
-	TRBJ2-3	many	TRBV5-1	TGCGCCAGCAGCCTGGGGATGCAAAGCACAGATACGCAGTATTTT	CASSLGMQSTDTQYF
-	TRBJ2-1	few	TRBV11-3	TGTGCCAGCAGGATTCAGGGGATGGCCTACAATGAGCAGTTCTTC	CASRIQGMAYNEQFF
-	TRBJ1-5	-	TRBV6-1	TGTGCCAGCAGTGCACGTGAAGTCAATCAGCCCCAGCATTTT	CASSAREVNQPQHF
TRBD1	TRBJ2-7	-	TRBV7-6	TGTGCCAGCAGCATATGGACAGGAGGAGATAACTACGAGCAGTACTTC	CASSIWTGGDNYEQYF
TRBD2	TRBJ2-3	many	TRBV5-1	TGCGCCAGCAGCACCGGGACTAGCGGGGCGACAGATACGCAGTATTTT	CASSTGTSGATDTQYF
-	TRBJ2-1	-	TRBV6-2/TRBV6-3	TGTGCCAGCAGTTACTCAATGGTCCCGTTCTTC	CASSYSMVPFF
TRBD2	TRBJ2-1	-	TRBV7-3	TGTGCCAGCAGCGCCCCGACTAGCGGGAGTCTTCGAAGCTCCTACAATGAGCAGTTCTTC	CASSAPTSGSLRSSYNEQFF
TRBD1	TRBJ1-4	many	TRBV29-1	TGCAGCGTTGCTACCCGCTCCCGGGACAGGGAGGGAACTAATGAAAAACTGTTTTTT	CSVATRSRDREGTNEKLFF
TRBD2	TRBJ2-5	-	TRBV24-1	TGTGCCACCAGTGATTTGCCGGGAGGGACTCAAGAGACCCAGTACTTC	CATSDLPGGTQETQYF
-	TRBJ2-1	many	TRBV15	TGTGCCACCAGCAGAGAGGCGGGAATGGGCTACAATGAGCAGTTCTTC	CATSREAGMGYNEQFF
-	TRBJ2-2	few	TRBV29-1	TGCAGCGTTGAAGGACTGACAAACACCGGGGAGCTGTTTTTT	CSVEGLTNTGELFF
-	TRBJ1-1	-	TRBV20-1	TGCAGTGCTAGAGATAGTCGTCCAGGCTCCACTGAAGCTTTCTTT	CSARDSRPGSTEAFF
-	TRBJ2-5	-	TRBV20-1	TGCAGTGCTGGCATTTGGGAGACCCAGTACTTC	CSAGIWETQYF
TRBD2	TRBJ2-1	once	TRBV7-2	TGTGCCAGCAGCCCCCGGGTGGGTGGCGGGGGCTACAATGAGCAGTTCTTC	CASSPRVGGGGYNEQFF
TRBD1	TRBJ2-1	-	TRBV5-1	TGCGCCAGCAGCCGGGACAGCCTTAATGAGCAGTTCTTC	CASSRDSLNEQFF
TRBD2	TRBJ2-1	-	TRBV6-1	TGTGCCAGCAGTCCTAGCGGGAGTGAGTACAATGAGCAGTTCTTC	CASSPSGSEYNEQFF
-	TRBJ1-6	many	TRBV6-2/TRBV6-3	TGTGCCAGCAGCAACCCTATCGGGACATCGTTTCCCCTCCACTTT	CASSNPIGTSFPLHF
-	TRBJ1-5	many	TRBV29-1	TGCAGCGTAGGTGAGGGTAAAGGTCAGCCCCAGCATTTT	CSVGEGKGQPQHF
-	TRBJ1-1	few	TRBV28	TGTGCCAGCAGTTTAGGACGGGGAAGGAACACTGAAGCTTTCTTT	CASSLGRGRNTEAFF
TRBD2	TRBJ2-2	many	TRBV28	TGTGCCAGCAGTTTGTCACTAGCGGCGAACACCGGGGAGCTGTTTTTT	CASSLSLAANTGELFF